The present TCR beta chain was sequenced within a study of blood T cell repertoires in COVID-19. At the level of the study: Nucleic acid was either cDNA or gDNA, and it came from T cells, B-cell-depleted T cells, or PBMCs.

In the source study's methods: Amplification of reference gene primers was used by the study to estimate nucleated cell counts. Using immunoSEQ multiplex PCR, the repertoire was profiled, and TCRdb retains in-frame clones only, with some absent. That table supplies the V and J calls and clone size; D and trimming were determined from the DNA. The sample has 150,000 to 200,000 clones, 70% to 90% seen once. The germline V gene has CDR1 LNHDA and CDR2 SQIVND (reference sequence). The germline V and J ends were trimmed by 2 bases and 6 bases, with 20 bases remaining between them. The CDR3 spans 17 residues. Those enrolled in Seattle joined during active infection and were followed longitudinally afterward.

V usage is TRBV19 and J usage is TRBJ2-1; TRBD2 might be the D (7 bases). The sequenced sample consisted of peripheral blood. The source is a woman aged 50 to 60 with COVID-19, enrolled during active disease. The CDR3 region has the DNA TGTGCCAGTAGTATATATTTCCCTGGGGGGGCCAGCAATGAGCAGTTCTTC. Translation: CASSIYFPGGASNEQFF.